This is a list of T cell receptor beta chains from one sample in a study of T cells in Graves' hyperthyroidism and ophthalmopathy. TCRdb used MiXCR to reprocess the multiplex PCR reads, holding one entry per CDR3 protein. Of under 500,000 distinct CDR3 sequences in the sample, about 14% were seen once. Sample: blood. All receptors come from a man over 45 with Graves' ophthalmopathy. CDR3s include the opening cysteine and the closing phenylalanine or tryptophan. The D gene is left open where the match is weak. Only part of the rows carry a size: once, few, many, or a class if the clone is expanded.

>NA|many|TRBV12-5|TRBJ2-5
TGTGCTAGTGCCTCGACATCCCAAGAGACCCAGTACTTC
CASASTSQETQYF
>NA|many|TRBV11-2|TRBJ2-1
TGTGCCAGCAGCCCATTAACGGGAGTTAAGGTTGAGCAGTTCTTC
CASSPLTGVKVEQFF
>NA|many|TRBV2|TRBJ1-1
TGTGCCAGCAACGGGGGGCTTGGCACTGAAGCTTTCTTT
CASNGGLGTEAFF
>TRBD2|many|TRBV19|TRBJ2-3
TGTGCCACCCGGGGGAGGGTAGAGCGGCAGTCTGTGGATACGCAGTATTTT
CATRGRVERQSVDTQYF
>NA|many|TRBV27|TRBJ1-2
TGTGCCAGCAGTTCCCTCACGACAGCCATCGGCTACACCTTC
CASSSLTTAIGYTF
>TRBD2|many|TRBV11-2|TRBJ2-5
TGTGCCAGCAGCTTCGGACTAGCGGGAGAAGAGACCCAGTACTTC
CASSFGLAGEETQYF
>TRBD2|many|TRBV5-1|TRBJ2-3
TGCGCCAGCAGCTTGGGGCTACTAGCGGGAGGTGCAGATACGCAGTATTTT
CASSLGLLAGGADTQYF
>NA|many|TRBV7-8|TRBJ1-1
TGTGCCAGCAGCTTAAGACTGAATGGTGAAGCTTTCTTT
CASSLRLNGEAFF
>TRBD1|NA|TRBV29-1|TRBJ2-7
TGCAGCGTGGCCCCAGACAGGGGGGGCCACGAGCAGTACTTC
CSVAPDRGGHEQYF
>NA|many|TRBV3-1|TRBJ2-5
TGTGCCAGCAGCCAAACGGGGGAGACCCAGTACTTC
CASSQTGETQYF
>TRBD2|many|TRBV12-3/TRBV12-4|TRBJ2-5
TGTGCCAGCAGTTTGACTAGCGGGAGGGTAGAGACCCAGTACTTC
CASSLTSGRVETQYF
>NA|many|TRBV7-3|TRBJ2-3
TGTGCCAGCAGCCCACGGACCGTCACAGATACGCAGTATTTT
CASSPRTVTDTQYF
>NA|few|TRBV12-3/TRBV12-4|TRBJ1-5
TGTGCCAGCACCCTCCGGGACGAGAACCAGCCCCAGCATTTT
CASTLRDENQPQHF
>NA|NA|TRBV19|TRBJ2-5
TGTGCCAGTAGTATATCCGGGACCACACAAGAGACCCAGTACTTC
CASSISGTTQETQYF
>NA|few|TRBV24-1|TRBJ2-1
TGTGCCACCAGTGACCTTGAGGGGATCTCGGACAATGAGCAGTTCTTC
CATSDLEGISDNEQFF
>TRBD2|many|TRBV2|TRBJ2-1
TGTGCCAGCAGTGGCTCGGGACTAGCGGGAGGTATGCAGTTCTTC
CASSGSGLAGGMQFF
>TRBD1|many|TRBV7-9|TRBJ2-1
TGTGCCAGCAGCTTTGGGACAGGAGGGGCTTCCTACAATGAGCAGTTCTTC
CASSFGTGGASYNEQFF
>NA|many|TRBV2|TRBJ2-7
TGTGCCAGCAGTGACGGCATACATATCTCCTACGAGCAGTACTTC
CASSDGIHISYEQYF
>TRBD2|few|TRBV9|TRBJ2-1
TGTGCCAGCAGCGTAGCCGTACTAGCGGGAGGAGTAACGCAGTTCTTC
CASSVAVLAGGVTQFF
>TRBD1|many|TRBV20-1|TRBJ2-7
TGCAGTGCTAGAGGACGGGACAGGCTCTACGAGCAGTACTTC
CSARGRDRLYEQYF
>TRBD2|few|TRBV27|TRBJ2-4
TGTGCCAGCAGTTCCCGACTAGCGGGAGGATCAGCCAAAAACATTCAGTACTTC
CASSSRLAGGSAKNIQYF
>TRBD2|many|TRBV5-6|TRBJ2-1
TGTGCCAGCAGTTGGGGACTAGCGGGAGTTTCTGCTGAGCAGTTCTTC
CASSWGLAGVSAEQFF
>TRBD1|NA|TRBV24-1|TRBJ2-7
TGTGCCACCTCTGGACAGGGATCATACGAGCAGTACTTC
CATSGQGSYEQYF
>TRBD1|many|TRBV10-1|TRBJ1-6
TGCGCCAGCAGCGGAGGACAGGGGTCCCCCCTCCACTTT
CASSGGQGSPLHF
>TRBD2|many|TRBV6-6|TRBJ2-7
TGTGCCAGCAGTTACGCCGGGAGGCCCTACGAGCAGTACTTC
CASSYAGRPYEQYF
>TRBD2|many|TRBV7-7|TRBJ2-1
TGTGCTAGCAGCTTAGCAACTAGCGGGAGGGCCCCTTACAATGAGCAGTTCTTC
CASSLATSGRAPYNEQFF
>NA|many|TRBV18|TRBJ2-1
TGTGCCAGCTCACCCCTGCTTAGTCTCGGAGGGAATGAGCAGTTCTTC
CASSPLLSLGGNEQFF
>NA|few|TRBV28|TRBJ2-1
TGTGCCAGCAGTTCCAGGCGAAATGAGCAGTTCTTC
CASSSRRNEQFF
>NA|NA|TRBV9|TRBJ2-2
TGTGCCAGCAGCTATACGTTGGGATACACCGGGGAGCTGTTTTTT
CASSYTLGYTGELFF
>NA|NA|TRBV27|TRBJ1-5
TGTGCCAGCAGAGGAACAGGGTCTGGCAATCAGCCCCAGCATTTT
CASRGTGSGNQPQHF
>NA|NA|TRBV15|TRBJ1-3
TGTGCCACCAGCAGAGATCCGACACAGGGAAAATCTGGAAACACCATATATTTT
CATSRDPTQGKSGNTIYF
>TRBD1|few|TRBV27|TRBJ1-5
TGTGCCAGCCTTTACCAGGGGGCCCCACAGGGAGGGCAGCCCCAGCATTTT
CASLYQGAPQGGQPQHF
>TRBD1|few|TRBV10-3|TRBJ2-1
TGTGCCATCAGTGGGGGACAGCCCTCCTACAATGAGCAGTTCTTC
CAISGGQPSYNEQFF
>NA|few|TRBV3-1|TRBJ2-3
TGTGCCAGCAGCCAATGGTCGGGAGTAAGGATGAGAAATACGCAGTATTTT
CASSQWSGVRMRNTQYF
>NA|few|TRBV14|TRBJ2-3
TGTGCCAGCAGCCACGACACCCGTGAGGCAGATACGCAGTATTTT
CASSHDTREADTQYF
>TRBD2|many|TRBV7-7|TRBJ2-2
TGTGCTAGCAGCTTAGGACTAAGCGGGAGTGTAACCGGGGAGCTGTTTTTT
CASSLGLSGSVTGELFF
>NA|many|TRBV29-1|TRBJ2-3
TGCAGCGTTGGGAGTGGCACAGATACGCAGTATTTT
CSVGSGTDTQYF
>TRBD1|many|TRBV28|TRBJ1-4
TGTGCCAGCAGTCCTAAACCATGGACAGGGGGCCTTACAACTAATGAAAAACTGTTTTTT
CASSPKPWTGGLTTNEKLFF
>TRBD2|NA|TRBV3-1|TRBJ2-3
TGTGCCAGCAGCCAATTCGCGGGGGGGAGCACAGATACGCAGTATTTT
CASSQFAGGSTDTQYF
>TRBD2|NA|TRBV4-1|TRBJ2-5
TGCGCCAGCAGCCAAGGTCCAGCGGGATTACAAGAGACCCAGTACTTC
CASSQGPAGLQETQYF
>NA|many|TRBV24-1|TRBJ1-2
TGTGCCACCGAGGGTAGGGGGAGCGCTGGCTACACCTTC
CATEGRGSAGYTF
>NA|few|TRBV19|TRBJ1-2
TGTGCCAGTAGAAGGGACTATGGCTACACCTTC
CASRRDYGYTF
>NA|many|TRBV3-1|TRBJ1-4
TGTGCCAGCAGCCAAGATTTCTACGGGACTGAAAAACTGTTTTTT
CASSQDFYGTEKLFF
>TRBD1|NA|TRBV2|TRBJ2-3
TGTGCCAGCAGGAAGGGACAGGGAGGCCCAGATACGCAGTATTTT
CASRKGQGGPDTQYF
>TRBD2|many|TRBV3-1|TRBJ2-5
TGTGCCAGCAGCCACCTAACCGGGACTAGCGGGAGGGGGTACCAAGAGACCCAGTACTTC
CASSHLTGTSGRGYQETQYF
>TRBD1|few|TRBV2|TRBJ2-3
TGTGCCAGCAGTGTGATCCTAGACAGGGGCACAGATACGCAGTATTTT
CASSVILDRGTDTQYF
>NA|NA|TRBV29-1|TRBJ2-5
TGCAGCGTCCTAGTTGGAGAGACCCAGTACTTC
CSVLVGETQYF
>NA|few|TRBV30|TRBJ2-1
TGTGCCTGGAGTGTACCGGGACACCTTTTTTTGCAGTTCTTC
CAWSVPGHLFLQFF
>NA|NA|TRBV20-1|TRBJ2-1
TGCAGTCCAATAGGCCCTACACACAATGAGCAGTTCTTC
CSPIGPTHNEQFF
>NA|few|TRBV3-1|TRBJ2-5
TGTGCCAGCAGCCCACGACCAAGCAGTTACCAAGAGACCCAGTACTTC
CASSPRPSSYQETQYF
>TRBD2|many|TRBV30|TRBJ2-5
TGTGCCTGGAGTGTACTAGCGGGCGGTCGAGAGACCCAGTACTTC
CAWSVLAGGRETQYF
>TRBD2|NA|TRBV5-1|TRBJ2-1
TGCGCCAGCAGCGGAACCGGGACTACCAACAATGGGCAGTTCTTC
CASSGTGTTNNGQFF
>TRBD2|few|TRBV20-1|TRBJ2-1
TGCAGTGCTAGAAAACAAGGACTAGCGGGGGGTGAGCAGTTCTTC
CSARKQGLAGGEQFF
>NA|many|TRBV28|TRBJ2-1
TGTGCCAGCCTCGGACAGCCTAGCTCCTACAATGAGCAGTTCTTC
CASLGQPSSYNEQFF
>TRBD1|many|TRBV6-1|TRBJ2-5
TGTGCCAGCAGTTCCATAGGGACAGGTCAAGAGACCCAGTACTTC
CASSSIGTGQETQYF
>NA|NA|TRBV9|TRBJ2-1
TGTGCCAGCAGCGCCTTGACAGGAAAAGAGGAGTTCTTC
CASSALTGKEEFF